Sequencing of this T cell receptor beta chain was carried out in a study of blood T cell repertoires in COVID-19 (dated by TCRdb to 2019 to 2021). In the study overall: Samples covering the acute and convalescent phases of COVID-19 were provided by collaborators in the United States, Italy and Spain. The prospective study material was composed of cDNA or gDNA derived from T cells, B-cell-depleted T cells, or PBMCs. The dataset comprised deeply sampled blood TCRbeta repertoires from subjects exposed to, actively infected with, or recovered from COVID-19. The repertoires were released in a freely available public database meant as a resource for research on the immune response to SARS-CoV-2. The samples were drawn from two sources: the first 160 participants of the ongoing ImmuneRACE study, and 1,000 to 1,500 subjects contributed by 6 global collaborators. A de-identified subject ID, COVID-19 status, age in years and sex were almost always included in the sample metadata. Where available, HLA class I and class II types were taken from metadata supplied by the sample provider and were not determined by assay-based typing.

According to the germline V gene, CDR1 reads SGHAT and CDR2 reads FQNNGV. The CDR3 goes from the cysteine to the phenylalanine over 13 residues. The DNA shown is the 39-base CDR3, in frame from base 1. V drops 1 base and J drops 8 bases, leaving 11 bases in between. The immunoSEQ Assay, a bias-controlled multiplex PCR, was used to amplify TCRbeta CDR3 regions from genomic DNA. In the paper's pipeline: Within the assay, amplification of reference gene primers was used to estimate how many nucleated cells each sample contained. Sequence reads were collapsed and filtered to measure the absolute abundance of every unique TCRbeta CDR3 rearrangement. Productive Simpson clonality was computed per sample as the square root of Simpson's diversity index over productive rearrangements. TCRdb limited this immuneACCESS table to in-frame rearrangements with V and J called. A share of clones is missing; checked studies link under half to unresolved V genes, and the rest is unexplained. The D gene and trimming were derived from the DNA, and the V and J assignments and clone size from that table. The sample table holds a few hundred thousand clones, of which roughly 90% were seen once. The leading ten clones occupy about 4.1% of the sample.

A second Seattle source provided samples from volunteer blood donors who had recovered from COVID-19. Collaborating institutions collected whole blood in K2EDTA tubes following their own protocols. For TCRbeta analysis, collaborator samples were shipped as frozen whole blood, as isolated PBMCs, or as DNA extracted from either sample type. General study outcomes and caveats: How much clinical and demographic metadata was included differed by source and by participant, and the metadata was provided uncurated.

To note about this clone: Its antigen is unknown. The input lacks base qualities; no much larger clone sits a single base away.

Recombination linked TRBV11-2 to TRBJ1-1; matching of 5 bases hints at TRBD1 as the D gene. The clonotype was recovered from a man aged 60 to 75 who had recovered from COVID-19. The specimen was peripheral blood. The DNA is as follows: TGTGCCAGCAGCTTAGTCGGGGGTTTAGAAGCTTTCTTT. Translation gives CASSLVGGLEAFF.